The clone carrying this TCR beta chain has more than one count but fewer than ten. No antigen is known for it. Produced via immunoSEQ multiplex PCR; TCRdb's table is partial and in-frame only. This table holds roughly 130,000 clones, roughly four fifths found once. The entry originates in a study of radiation and T cells in renal cell carcinoma. As for the study in general: Nephrectomy followed 15 Gy stereotactic body radiation by 4 weeks.

Specified time point: blood 2 weeks post-SBRT. Treatment here: 15 Gy SBRT to primary tumor, nephrectomy 4 weeks later. Serial blood draws occurred at baseline and 2 and 4 weeks post-SBRT. Findings and caveats of the study: Top tumor clonotypes rose in blood 2 weeks post-radiation, then contracted. Pretreatment tumor biopsies were lacking, so baseline clonotypes are unknown.

CDR1 is WNHNN and CDR2 is SYGVQD in the germline V gene (reference sequence). The V gene end was trimmed by 2 bases and the J gene end by 7 bases; junction bases not matched to a gene: 7. CDR3 length equals 14 residues. The V and J genes are TRBV10-1 and TRBJ1-1, with 7 bases lining up with TRBD1. The receptor was derived from a woman aged 60-75 years with renal cell carcinoma. The sequencing here drew on blood, taken from a patient whose treatment included radiotherapy and nephrectomy. CDR3 DNA: TGCGCCAGCAGTGAGACAGGGGCCGGGGATGAAGCTTTCTTT. Translating gives CASSETGAGDEAFF.